This paragraph reports one TCR beta chain. Its antigen is unidentified. The data belong to a study of T cell responses to AZD1222 COVID-19 vaccine. The study, taken as a whole, reports: Clonal diversity was possibly underestimated, and white British individuals and females predominated among donors. Close to half of spike-specific TCRs reportedly recognize unmutated variant regions. The study sampled repertoires only after the peak T cell response.

Assay used: immunoSEQ multiplex PCR; TCRdb lists only in-frame clones, some missing. This table holds about 76,000 clones, about nine tenths found once. This receptor was obtained from an adult in good health. The sample here was peripheral blood, taken on day 0 of AZD1222 vaccination.

CDR3 protein: CASSSGATKGYEQYF. The DNA of the CDR3 is TGCGCCAGCAGCTCCGGGGCAACGAAAGGCTACGAGCAGTACTTC. This chain links TRBV5-1 with TRBJ2-7, with D perhaps given as TRBD1 or TRBD2 (5 bases each). Germline V gene data show CDR1 as SGHRS and CDR2 as YFSETQ. V was shortened by 3 bases and J by 3 bases, with 16 bases between the two germline ends. The CDR3 consists of 15 residues.